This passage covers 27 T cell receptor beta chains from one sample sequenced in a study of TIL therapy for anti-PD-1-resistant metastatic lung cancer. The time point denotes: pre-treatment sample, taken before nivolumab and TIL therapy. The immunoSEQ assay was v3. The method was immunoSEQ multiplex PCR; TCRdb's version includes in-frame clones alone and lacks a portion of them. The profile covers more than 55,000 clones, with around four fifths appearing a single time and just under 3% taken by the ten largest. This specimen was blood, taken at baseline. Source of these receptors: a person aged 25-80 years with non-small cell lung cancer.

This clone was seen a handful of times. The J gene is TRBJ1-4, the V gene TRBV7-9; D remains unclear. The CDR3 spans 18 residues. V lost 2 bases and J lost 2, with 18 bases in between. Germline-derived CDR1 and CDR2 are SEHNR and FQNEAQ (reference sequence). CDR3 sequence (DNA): TGTGCCAGCAGCTTATTGGAGACTCGGAGGGCCACTAATGAAAAACTGTTTTTT. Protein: CASSLLETRRATNEKLFF. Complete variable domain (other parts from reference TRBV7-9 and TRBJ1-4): DTGVSQNPRHKITKRGQNVTFRCDPISEHNRLYWYRQTLGQGPEFLTYFQNEAQLEKSRLLSDRFSAERPKGSFSTLEIQRTEQGDSAMYLCASSLLETRRATNEKLFFGSGTQLSVL.

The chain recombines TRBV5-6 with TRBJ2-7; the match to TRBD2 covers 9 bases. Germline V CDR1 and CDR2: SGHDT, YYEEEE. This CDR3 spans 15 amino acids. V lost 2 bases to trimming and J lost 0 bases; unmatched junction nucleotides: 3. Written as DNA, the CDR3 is TGTGCCAGCAGCTTAAGACTAGCGGCCTCCTACGAGCAGTACTTC. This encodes CASSLRLAASYEQYF.

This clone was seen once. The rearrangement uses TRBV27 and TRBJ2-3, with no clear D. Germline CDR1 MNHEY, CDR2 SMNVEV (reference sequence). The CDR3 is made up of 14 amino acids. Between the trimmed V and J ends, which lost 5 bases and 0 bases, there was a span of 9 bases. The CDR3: CASSPMDSTDTQYF. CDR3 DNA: TGTGCCAGCAGTCCAATGGACAGCACAGATACGCAGTATTTT.

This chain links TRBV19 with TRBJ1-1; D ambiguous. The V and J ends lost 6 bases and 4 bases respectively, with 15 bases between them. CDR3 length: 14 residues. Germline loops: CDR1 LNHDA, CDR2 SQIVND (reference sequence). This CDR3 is CASSPEGLGTEAFF. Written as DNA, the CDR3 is TGTGCCAGTAGCCCTGAAGGTCTGGGCACTGAAGCTTTCTTT.

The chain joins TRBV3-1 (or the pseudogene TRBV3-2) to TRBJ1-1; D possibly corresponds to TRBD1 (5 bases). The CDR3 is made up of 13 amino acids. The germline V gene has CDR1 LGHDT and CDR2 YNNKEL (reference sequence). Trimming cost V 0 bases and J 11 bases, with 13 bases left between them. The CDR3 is CASSQDWGIAAFF. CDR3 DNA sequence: TGTGCCAGCAGCCAAGATTGGGGGATTGCGGCTTTCTTT.

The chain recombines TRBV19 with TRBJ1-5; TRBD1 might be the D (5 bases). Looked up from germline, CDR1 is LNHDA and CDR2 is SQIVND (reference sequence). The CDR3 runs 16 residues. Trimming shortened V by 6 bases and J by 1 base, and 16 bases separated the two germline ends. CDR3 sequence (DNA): TGTGCCAGTAGCTCCTCCGGGACGATGAGCAATCAGCCCCAGCATTTT. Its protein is CASSSSGTMSNQPQHF.

The CDR3 DNA reads TGCGCCAGCAGCTTTATGGGACAGTTAAATGAAAAACTGTTTTTT. Its translation: CASSFMGQLNEKLFF. The rearrangement joins TRBV5-1 to TRBJ1-4; 7 nucleotides agree with TRBD1. CDR1 and CDR2 from the germline V gene are SGHRS and YFSETQ. The CDR3 loop spans 15 amino acids. J lost 5 bases, V lost 2 bases, and 6 bases had no gene match.

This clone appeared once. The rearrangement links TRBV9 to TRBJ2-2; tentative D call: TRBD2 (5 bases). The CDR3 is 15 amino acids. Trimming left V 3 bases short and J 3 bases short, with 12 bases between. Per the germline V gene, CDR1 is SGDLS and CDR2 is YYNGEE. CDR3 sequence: CASSGGILDTGELFF. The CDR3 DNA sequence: TGTGCCAGCAGCGGAGGGATTCTAGACACCGGGGAGCTGTTTTTT. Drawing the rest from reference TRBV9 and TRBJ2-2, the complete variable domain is DSGVTQTPKHLITATGQRVTLRCSPRSGDLSVYWYQQSLDQGLQFLIQYYNGEERAKGNILERFSAQQFPDLHSELNLSSLELGDSALYFCASSGGILDTGELFFGEGSRLTVL.

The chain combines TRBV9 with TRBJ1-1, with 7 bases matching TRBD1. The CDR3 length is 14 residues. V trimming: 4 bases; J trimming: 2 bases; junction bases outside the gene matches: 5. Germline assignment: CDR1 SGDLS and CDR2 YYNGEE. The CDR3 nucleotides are TGTGCCAGCAGCCCTCGACAGGGAAACACTGAAGCTTTCTTT. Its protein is CASSPRQGNTEAFF.

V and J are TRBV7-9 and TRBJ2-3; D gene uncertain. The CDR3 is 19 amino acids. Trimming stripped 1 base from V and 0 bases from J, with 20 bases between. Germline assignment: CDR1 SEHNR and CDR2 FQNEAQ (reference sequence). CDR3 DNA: TGTGCCAGCAGCTTAGTCTTCGCGAGGACGGAGATTAGCACAGATACGCAGTATTTT. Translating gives CASSLVFARTEISTDTQYF.

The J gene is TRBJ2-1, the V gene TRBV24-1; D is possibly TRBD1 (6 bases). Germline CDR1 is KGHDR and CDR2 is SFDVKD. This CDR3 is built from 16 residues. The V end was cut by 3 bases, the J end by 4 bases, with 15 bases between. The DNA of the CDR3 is TGTGCCACCAGTGATCGTAACCCCGGGACATACAATGAGCAGTTCTTC. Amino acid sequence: CATSDRNPGTYNEQFF.

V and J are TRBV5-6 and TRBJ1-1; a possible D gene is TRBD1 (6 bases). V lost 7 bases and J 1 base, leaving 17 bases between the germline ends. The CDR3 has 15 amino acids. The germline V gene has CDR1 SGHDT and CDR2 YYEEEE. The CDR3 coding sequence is TGTGCCAGCTCCTTCGGGGGGGCAAGGAACACTGAAGCTTTCTTT. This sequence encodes CASSFGGARNTEAFF.

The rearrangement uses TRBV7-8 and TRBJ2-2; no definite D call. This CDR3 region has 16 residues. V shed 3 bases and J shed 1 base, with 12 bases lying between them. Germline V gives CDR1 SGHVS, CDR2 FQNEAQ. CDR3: CASSFVKKKNTGELFF. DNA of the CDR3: TGTGCCAGCAGCTTTGTAAAAAAAAAGAACACCGGGGAGCTGTTTTTT.

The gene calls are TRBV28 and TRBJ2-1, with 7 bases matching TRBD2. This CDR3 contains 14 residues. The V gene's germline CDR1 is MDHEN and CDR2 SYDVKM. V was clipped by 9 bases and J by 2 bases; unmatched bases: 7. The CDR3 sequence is CASTSGATYNEQFF. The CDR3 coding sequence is TGTGCCAGTACAAGCGGGGCTACCTACAATGAGCAGTTCTTC.

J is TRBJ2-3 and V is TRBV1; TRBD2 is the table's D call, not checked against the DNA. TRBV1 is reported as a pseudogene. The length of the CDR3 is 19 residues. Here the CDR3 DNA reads TGCACCAGCAGCCCCGGGGGGCTTACAGCTCGCCCTTTCACAGATACGCAGTATTTT. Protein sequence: CTSSPGGLTARPFTDTQYF.

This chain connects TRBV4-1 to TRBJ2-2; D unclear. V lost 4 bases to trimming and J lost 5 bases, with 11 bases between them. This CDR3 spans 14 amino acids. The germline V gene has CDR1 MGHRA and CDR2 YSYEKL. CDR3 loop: CASSREARTGELFF. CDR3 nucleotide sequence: TGCGCCAGCAGCCGCGAAGCCCGGACCGGGGAGCTGTTTTTT.

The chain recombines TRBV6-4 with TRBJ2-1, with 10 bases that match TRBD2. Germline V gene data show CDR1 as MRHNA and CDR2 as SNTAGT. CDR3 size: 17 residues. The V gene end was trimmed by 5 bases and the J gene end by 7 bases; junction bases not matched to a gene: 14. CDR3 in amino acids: CASSPLSASGSMNEQFF. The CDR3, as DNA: TGTGCCAGCAGTCCTCTCTCGGCTAGCGGGAGCATGAATGAGCAGTTCTTC.

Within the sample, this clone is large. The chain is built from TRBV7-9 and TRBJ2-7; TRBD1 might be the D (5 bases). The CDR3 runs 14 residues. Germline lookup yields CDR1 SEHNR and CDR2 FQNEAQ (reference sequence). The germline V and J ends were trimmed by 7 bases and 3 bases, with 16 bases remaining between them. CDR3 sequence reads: CASTRTSGLYEQYF. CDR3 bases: TGTGCCAGCACCCGTACCTCAGGGCTCTACGAGCAGTACTTC.

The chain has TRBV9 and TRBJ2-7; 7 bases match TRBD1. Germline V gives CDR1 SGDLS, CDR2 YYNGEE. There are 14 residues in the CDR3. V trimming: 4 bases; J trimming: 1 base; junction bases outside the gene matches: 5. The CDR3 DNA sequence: TGTGCCAGCAGCCCCCCGACAGGGTCCTACGAGCAGTACTTC. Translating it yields CASSPPTGSYEQYF. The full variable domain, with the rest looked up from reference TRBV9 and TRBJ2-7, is DSGVTQTPKHLITATGQRVTLRCSPRSGDLSVYWYQQSLDQGLQFLIQYYNGEERAKGNILERFSAQQFPDLHSELNLSSLELGDSALYFCASSPPTGSYEQYFGPGTRLTVT.

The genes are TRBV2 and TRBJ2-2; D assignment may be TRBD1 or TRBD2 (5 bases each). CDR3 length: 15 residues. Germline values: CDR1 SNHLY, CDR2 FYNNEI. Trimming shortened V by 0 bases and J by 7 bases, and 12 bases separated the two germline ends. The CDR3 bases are TGTGCCAGCAGTGAAGCGGGGCCCGCGGGCGGGGAGCTGTTTTTT. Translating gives CASSEAGPAGGELFF. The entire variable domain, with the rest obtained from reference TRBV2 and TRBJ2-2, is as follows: EPEVTQTPSHQVTQMGQEVILRCVPISNHLYFYWYRQILGQKVEFLVSFYNNEISEKSEIFDDQFSVERPDGSNFTLKIRSTKLEDSAMYFCASSEAGPAGGELFFGEGSRLTVL.

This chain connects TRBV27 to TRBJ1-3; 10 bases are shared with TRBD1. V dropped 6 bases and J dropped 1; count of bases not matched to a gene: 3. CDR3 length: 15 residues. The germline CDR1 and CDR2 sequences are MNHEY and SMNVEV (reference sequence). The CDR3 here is CASSLDRGSGNTIYF. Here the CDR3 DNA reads TGTGCCAGCAGCCTGGACAGGGGGTCTGGAAACACCATATATTTT.

This CDR3 is CAISEWTSGGRGTDTQYF. CDR3 DNA sequence: TGTGCCATCAGTGAGTGGACTAGCGGGGGGCGTGGCACAGATACGCAGTATTTT. The rearrangement uses TRBV10-3 and TRBJ2-3; 14 bases map to TRBD2. This CDR3 is 18 amino acids long. Unmatched junction bases numbered 4, after V lost 1 base and J lost 1 base. Germline-derived CDR1 and CDR2 are ENHRY and SYGVKD.

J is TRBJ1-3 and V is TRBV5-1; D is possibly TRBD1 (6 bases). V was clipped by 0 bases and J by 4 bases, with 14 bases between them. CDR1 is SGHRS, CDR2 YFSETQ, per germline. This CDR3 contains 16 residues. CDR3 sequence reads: CASSLATGLKGNTIYF. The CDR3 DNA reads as TGCGCCAGCAGCTTGGCCACAGGGCTGAAAGGAAACACCATATATTTT.

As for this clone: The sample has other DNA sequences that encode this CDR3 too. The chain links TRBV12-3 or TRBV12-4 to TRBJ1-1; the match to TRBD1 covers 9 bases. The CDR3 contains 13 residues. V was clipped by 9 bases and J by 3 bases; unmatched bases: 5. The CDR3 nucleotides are TGTGCCAGTACCCGGGACAGGGACACTGAAGCTTTCTTT. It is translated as CASTRDRDTEAFF.

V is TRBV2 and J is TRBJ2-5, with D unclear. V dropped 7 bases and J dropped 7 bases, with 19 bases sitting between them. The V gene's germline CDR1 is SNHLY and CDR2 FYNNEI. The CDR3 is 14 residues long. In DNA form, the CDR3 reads TGTGCCAGCAACACCGTGCCCAACGTGGGGACCCAGTACTTC. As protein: CASNTVPNVGTQYF.

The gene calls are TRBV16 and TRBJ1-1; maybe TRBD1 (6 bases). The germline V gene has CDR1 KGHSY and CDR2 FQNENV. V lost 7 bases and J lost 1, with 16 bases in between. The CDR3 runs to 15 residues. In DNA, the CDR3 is TGTGCCAGCATCCCACGACGGACAGCGAACACTGAAGCTTTCTTT. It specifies CASIPRRTANTEAFF.

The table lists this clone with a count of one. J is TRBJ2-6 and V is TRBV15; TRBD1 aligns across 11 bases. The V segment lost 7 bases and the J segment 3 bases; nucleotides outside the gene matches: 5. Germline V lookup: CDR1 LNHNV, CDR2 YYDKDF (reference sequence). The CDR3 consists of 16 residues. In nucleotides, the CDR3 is TGTGCCACCACCAGGACAGGGGGCTATGGGGCCAACGTCCTGACTTTC. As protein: CATTRTGGYGANVLTF.